Listed below are T cell receptor beta chains from one sample, sequenced in a study of blood T cell repertoires in COVID-19. Assay used: immunoSEQ multiplex PCR; TCRdb lists only in-frame clones, some missing. Counted here are some 460,000 clones, 70% to 90% occurring once; the ten biggest clones make up under 2.5%. What was sequenced was PBMCs or T cells enriched from blood (not recorded which). The receptors derive from a woman aged 18-29 years with acute COVID-19. Both conserved end residues are part of each CDR3. D genes are given only for firm matches. Clone sizes are given selectively: once, few, many, or a class where the clone is expanded.

D gene,CDR3 length,V gene,clone size,J gene,CDR3 DNA,CDR3 protein
TRBD1,15,TRBV5-1,NA,TRBJ1-1,TGCGCCAGCAGACACCACTCGACAGGGGTCACTGAAGCTTTCTTT,CASRHHSTGVTEAFF
NA,14,TRBV10-3,NA,TRBJ1-5,TGTGCCATCAGTGATCAGTCCAGCAATCAGCCCCAGCATTTT,CAISDQSSNQPQHF
NA,11,TRBV2,NA,TRBJ2-5,TGTGCCAGCAGGGGCTCAGGGACCCAGTACTTC,CASRGSGTQYF
TRBD1,14,TRBV6-2/TRBV6-3,NA,TRBJ1-4,TGTGCCAGCAGTTCGGGACAGGGGCCTGAAAAACTGTTTTTT,CASSSGQGPEKLFF
TRBD1,15,TRBV7-9,NA,TRBJ1-2,TGTGCCAGCAGCTCTAGGGTGACAGGGGCCAGTGGCTACACCTTC,CASSSRVTGASGYTF
TRBD1,13,TRBV4-1,NA,TRBJ1-2,TGCGCCAGCAGCATGGACAGGAACGGTGGCTACACCTTC,CASSMDRNGGYTF
NA,12,TRBV9,NA,TRBJ1-3,TGTGCCAGCAGCTATCAGGGAAACACCATATATTTT,CASSYQGNTIYF
NA,13,TRBV5-4,NA,TRBJ2-5,TGTGCCAGCTCGAAGACAGAACAAGAGACCCAGTACTTC,CASSKTEQETQYF
NA,15,TRBV6-5,NA,TRBJ1-2,TGTGCCAGCAGTTACTCGGGACATACTAACTATGGCTACACCTTC,CASSYSGHTNYGYTF
TRBD1,15,TRBV6-1,NA,TRBJ1-4,TGTGCCAGCAGTGAAGAGGACAGGCCTAATGAAAAACTGTTTTTT,CASSEEDRPNEKLFF
NA,16,TRBV28,NA,TRBJ1-5,TGTGCCAGCAGAGGGGCAAAAGGTCATAGCAATCAGCCCCAGCATTTT,CASRGAKGHSNQPQHF
TRBD1,14,TRBV4-3,NA,TRBJ1-2,TGCGCCAGCAGTCGAGACAGGGGCGACTATGGCTACACCTTC,CASSRDRGDYGYTF
NA,13,TRBV5-1,few,TRBJ1-1,TGCGCCAGCAGCTCGGGTTCGAACACTGAAGCTTTCTTT,CASSSGSNTEAFF
TRBD1,13,TRBV18,NA,TRBJ1-2,TGTGCCAGCTCCCAGGGGGCCGGCGATGGCTACACCTTC,CASSQGAGDGYTF
NA,14,TRBV5-1,NA,TRBJ1-2,TGCGCCAGCAGCGATACTCAGGGGAGTTATGGCTACACCTTC,CASSDTQGSYGYTF
TRBD1,15,TRBV28,NA,TRBJ1-2,TGTGCCAGCAGTTTATCCGACAGGGTATCGAGCGGCTACACCTTC,CASSLSDRVSSGYTF
TRBD2,18,TRBV7-9,NA,TRBJ2-3,TGTGCCAGCAGCTCTTTAGCGGGAGGACCTTCTAGCACAGATACGCAGTATTTT,CASSSLAGGPSSTDTQYF
TRBD1,14,TRBV4-3,NA,TRBJ1-5,TGCGCCAGCAGCCAAGGACAGGGTAATCAGCCCCAGCATTTT,CASSQGQGNQPQHF
NA,12,TRBV28,few,TRBJ2-7,TGTGCCAGCAGAAGAGAAGACTACGAGCAGTACTTC,CASRREDYEQYF
TRBD2,15,TRBV5-4,NA,TRBJ2-1,TGTGCCAGCAGCGGGGGGACTAGCGGGGGGGCCCCGCTGTTCTTC,CASSGGTSGGAPLFF
TRBD2,15,TRBV19,NA,TRBJ2-3,TGTGCCAGTAGAAGTCGACTAGCGGGAACAGATACGCAGTATTTT,CASRSRLAGTDTQYF
NA,15,TRBV5-6,NA,TRBJ1-1,TGTGCCAGCAGCTTGGGGGCAGGCACAAACACTGAAGCTTTCTTT,CASSLGAGTNTEAFF
TRBD1,13,TRBV28,NA,TRBJ1-2,TGTGCCAGCAGTCTAGGGGGCGTCTATGGCTACACCTTC,CASSLGGVYGYTF
NA,16,TRBV21-1,NA,TRBJ2-5,TGTGCCAGCAGCAAAAAGAGAGACAAGGCCGAAGAGACCCAGTACTTC,CASSKKRDKAEETQYF
NA,13,TRBV6-2/TRBV6-3,NA,TRBJ2-5,TGTGCCAGCAGTGGGGACTTCCAAGAGACCCAGTACTTC,CASSGDFQETQYF
NA,14,TRBV2,NA,TRBJ1-5,TGTGCCAGCAGTGAAGCGCCCCAGGGCGAGCCCCAGCATTTT,CASSEAPQGEPQHF
NA,14,TRBV2,NA,TRBJ1-1,TGTGCCAGCAGTGAAGCGTATTTGAACACTGAAGCTTTCTTT,CASSEAYLNTEAFF
TRBD2,16,TRBV4-3,NA,TRBJ2-1,TGCGCCAGCAGCCAAGACCGGGGACTAGCGGGAGTTGAGCAGTTCTTC,CASSQDRGLAGVEQFF
TRBD1,14,TRBV28,NA,TRBJ1-4,TGTGCCAGCAGAAGACAGGGTAAAGTTGAAAAACTGTTTTTT,CASRRQGKVEKLFF
TRBD2,18,TRBV7-2,NA,TRBJ2-1,TGTGCCAGCAGCTTAGTAGGTGAGCGGGGGGGCTCCTACAATGAGCAGTTCTTC,CASSLVGERGGSYNEQFF
NA,13,TRBV4-1,NA,TRBJ2-3,TGCGCCAGCAGCCAAGTGAGGAGGGATACGCAGTATTTT,CASSQVRRDTQYF
TRBD2,17,TRBV5-4,NA,TRBJ2-2,TGTGCCAGCAGCTTAGCTAGCGGGGGGTCTAACACCGGGGAGCTGTTTTTT,CASSLASGGSNTGELFF
NA,14,TRBV5-1,NA,TRBJ2-7,TGCGCCAGCAGCTTGGTTTCTGTTGCCTACGAGCAGTACTTC,CASSLVSVAYEQYF
TRBD2,19,TRBV5-6,NA,TRBJ2-1,TGTGCCAGCAGCTTGCCTATAAAGACGACGGGAGGGCGCTACAATGAGCAGTTCTTC,CASSLPIKTTGGRYNEQFF
NA,13,TRBV19,NA,TRBJ1-1,TGTGCCAGTAGTGAACATGGGGGGACTGAAGCTTTCTTT,CASSEHGGTEAFF
NA,18,TRBV6-6,NA,TRBJ1-1,TGTGCCAGCCGTCGGCAGACAGCATTGATTGGAAGGGTCACTGAAGCTTTCTTT,CASRRQTALIGRVTEAFF
NA,15,TRBV19,NA,TRBJ2-3,TGTGCCAGTAGGGCGGGGCGGGCAGGCACAGATACGCAGTATTTT,CASRAGRAGTDTQYF
NA,13,TRBV7-9,NA,TRBJ1-1,TGTGCCAGCAGCTTAGGGCAGGGCTACGAAGCTTTCTTT,CASSLGQGYEAFF
TRBD1,14,TRBV19,NA,TRBJ1-2,TGTGCCAGTACCCTCCTCCGGGACAGGGTTGGCTACACCTTC,CASTLLRDRVGYTF
NA,13,TRBV27,NA,TRBJ2-7,TGTGCCAGCAGTTACACAGGACCCTACGAGCAGTACTTC,CASSYTGPYEQYF
TRBD1,14,TRBV18,NA,TRBJ1-1,TGTGCCAGCTCACCGACAGGGACGAGCGCTGAAGCTTTCTTT,CASSPTGTSAEAFF
TRBD2,16,TRBV6-2/TRBV6-3,NA,TRBJ2-5,TGTGCCAGCAGTTACTCCCCCGGGAGGGGGGATGAGACCCAGTACTTC,CASSYSPGRGDETQYF
TRBD1,16,TRBV12-5,NA,TRBJ1-1,TGTGCTAGTGGTTTGGGTAAGGGGGCGAGCAACACTGAAGCTTTCTTT,CASGLGKGASNTEAFF
NA,18,TRBV9,NA,TRBJ1-1,TGTGCCAGCAGCGTAGGCAGGGGAAGGGGAAAGACGGATGGTGAAGCTTTCTTT,CASSVGRGRGKTDGEAFF
NA,15,TRBV5-1,NA,TRBJ2-3,TGCGCCACCCACCGGGATCTAGACCCGACAGATACGCAGTATTTT,CATHRDLDPTDTQYF
NA,12,TRBV3-1/TRBV3-2,NA,TRBJ2-7,TGTGCCAGCAGCCAAACTAGCTACGAGCAGTACTTC,CASSQTSYEQYF
TRBD1,15,TRBV5-1,once,TRBJ1-2,TGCGCCACCATGACCGGGACAGGGAAAAACTATGGCTACACCTTC,CATMTGTGKNYGYTF
NA,14,TRBV5-1,NA,TRBJ1-4,TGCGCCAGCAGCTTCGGGGGGACTAATGAAAAACTGTTTTTT,CASSFGGTNEKLFF
NA,13,TRBV6-5,NA,TRBJ1-2,TGTGCCAGCACCAATGAGGCTAACTATGGCTACACCTTC,CASTNEANYGYTF